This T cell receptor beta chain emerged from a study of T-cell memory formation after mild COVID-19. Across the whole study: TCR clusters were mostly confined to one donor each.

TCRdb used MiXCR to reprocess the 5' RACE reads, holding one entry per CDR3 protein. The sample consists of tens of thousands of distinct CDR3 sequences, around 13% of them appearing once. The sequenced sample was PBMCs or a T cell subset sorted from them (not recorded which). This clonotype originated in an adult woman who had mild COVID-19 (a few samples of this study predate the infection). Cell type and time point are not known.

Here the CDR3 DNA reads TGTGCCAGCAGCTTACCCTGGATGCCGGGACAGGGTGTTCGCGCTAACACCGGGGAGCTGTTTTTT. Protein sequence: CASSLPWMPGQGVRANTGELFF. This sequence joins TRBV7-9 and TRBJ2-2; 9 bases are shared with TRBD1. V dropped 2 bases and J dropped 2; count of bases not matched to a gene: 21. This CDR3 spans 22 amino acids. Germline V lookup: CDR1 SEHNR, CDR2 FQNEAQ (reference sequence). The full variable domain, with the rest looked up from reference TRBV7-9 and TRBJ2-2, is DTGVSQNPRHKITKRGQNVTFRCDPISEHNRLYWYRQTLGQGPEFLTYFQNEAQLEKSRLLSDRFSAERPKGSFSTLEIQRTEQGDSAMYLCASSLPWMPGQGVRANTGELFFGEGSRLTVL.